Below, 28 T cell receptor beta chains from the same sample are listed, as sequenced in a study of PD-1 blockade in classical Hodgkin lymphoma (dated by TCRdb to 2020 to 2022). Library construction relied on the immunoSEQ multiplex PCR assay. The source is immuneACCESS, and TCRdb retained only in-frame sequences with V and J called. Part of the clones is not carried over; for the studies checked, unresolved V genes explain less than half of this, and the remainder is unexplained. Present in this sample are around 150,000 clones, approximately 72% of which were seen just once. The ten most abundant clones make up about 9.3% of the sample. Sample time point, as interpreted from the label and publication: cycle 2 day 1 (C2D1) of nivolumab. Every trial patient had relapsed after autologous stem cell transplantation, and cohorts A, B and C differed in prior brentuximab vedotin exposure. Sequenced material: peripheral blood mononuclear cells (PBMCs), taken before the second cycle of nivolumab. These receptor sequences come from a human donor with classical Hodgkin lymphoma.

The chain links TRBV9 to TRBJ1-3; weak D call: TRBD1 (5 bases). CDR1 and CDR2 from the germline V gene are SGDLS and YYNGEE. V gave up 0 bases and J gave up 0 bases, with 10 bases separating them. The length of the CDR3 is 16 residues. The CDR3 sequence: CASSVVPGPSGNTIYF. The DNA for the CDR3 is TGTGCCAGCAGCGTAGTTCCGGGGCCCTCTGGAAACACCATATATTTT.

The chain recombines TRBV4-1 with TRBJ2-4, with D perhaps assigned TRBD1 or TRBD2 (6 bases each). In germline, CDR1 is MGHRA, CDR2 YSYEKL. This CDR3 contains 16 residues. Trimming took off 5 bases at V and 3 bases at J, with 17 bases between the two ends. The CDR3 spells CASSDRGGLGKNIQYF. For the CDR3, the DNA is TGCGCCAGCAGCGACCGAGGGGGGTTGGGCAAAAACATTCAGTACTTC.

This clone was seen only a few times. In DNA, the CDR3 is TGTGCCAGCAGCCCCCCCGGCTGGCAGAACTATGGCTACACCTTC. Encoded protein: CASSPPGWQNYGYTF. The chain recombines TRBV11-2 with TRBJ1-2, with D hard to call. V shed 5 bases and J shed 2 bases, with 15 bases lying between them. Germline CDR1 reads SGHAT; CDR2 reads FQNNGV. CDR3 size: 15 residues. The entire variable domain, with the rest obtained from reference TRBV11-2 and TRBJ1-2, is as follows: EAGVAQSPRYKIIEKRQSVAFWCNPISGHATLYWYQQILGQGPKLLIQFQNNGVVDDSQLPKDRFSAERLKGVDSTLKIQPAKLEDSAVYLCASSPPGWQNYGYTFGSGTRLTVV.

V and J are TRBV19 and TRBJ1-1, with D maybe TRBD1 (5 bases). Germline values: CDR1 LNHDA, CDR2 SQIVND (reference sequence). The CDR3 extends over 16 amino acids. V lost 7 bases to trimming and J lost 0 bases, with 18 bases between them. CDR3 amino acids: CASTGVQGRMNTEAFF. CDR3 nucleotide sequence: TGTGCCAGTACGGGGGTTCAGGGAAGAATGAACACTGAAGCTTTCTTT.

This chain uses TRBV5-1 with TRBJ1-5, with 7 bases lining up with TRBD1. Germline V gene sequence: CDR1 SGHRS, CDR2 YFSETQ. This CDR3 comprises 19 residues. V dropped 0 bases and J dropped 0; count of bases not matched to a gene: 12. CDR3 coding DNA: TGCGCCAGCAGCTTGGTCGGGACAGCGACGCTTTATAGCAATCAGCCCCAGCATTTT. It codes for CASSLVGTATLYSNQPQHF.

This clone was observed once. V gene TRBV7-9 combines with J gene TRBJ1-1, with D tentatively TRBD1 (6 bases). The CDR3 has 15 amino acids. Trimming took off 5 bases at V and 4 bases at J, with 17 bases between the two ends. Per germline, CDR1 SEHNR and CDR2 FQNEAQ (reference sequence). CDR3 sequence: CASSPRGQGGTEAFF. For the CDR3, the DNA is TGTGCCAGCAGCCCACGGGGGCAGGGAGGCACTGAAGCTTTCTTT. Full variable domain (missing parts from reference TRBV7-9 and TRBJ1-1): DTGVSQNPRHKITKRGQNVTFRCDPISEHNRLYWYRQTLGQGPEFLTYFQNEAQLEKSRLLSDRFSAERPKGSFSTLEIQRTEQGDSAMYLCASSPRGQGGTEAFFGQGTRLTVV.

The chain combines TRBV7-9 with TRBJ1-4, with 8 bases lining up with TRBD1. Germline V gene sequence: CDR1 SEHNR, CDR2 FQNEAQ (reference sequence). The junction had 9 bases not matched to a gene; V was cut back by 5 bases and J by 7 bases. The CDR3 runs 15 residues. The CDR3 is CASSLRTGISEKLFF. The CDR3 nucleotides read TGTGCCAGCAGCCTGCGGACAGGGATAAGTGAAAAACTGTTTTTT.

The chain links TRBV7-3 to TRBJ1-1, with D maybe TRBD1 (5 bases). Looked up from germline, CDR1 is SGHTA and CDR2 is FQGTGA. This CDR3 has 13 amino acids. The V end lost 8 bases, the J end lost 4 bases, and 14 bases lay between the germline ends. DNA of the CDR3: TGTGCCAGCGGGGCTGATAGGATCACTGAAGCTTTCTTT. This gives the protein CASGADRITEAFF.

The chain uses TRBV28 and TRBJ2-7; TRBD1 or TRBD2 may be the D gene (5 bases each). The CDR3 consists of 13 residues. CDR1 and CDR2 (germline): MDHEN, SYDVKM. Between the trimmed V and J ends, which lost 6 bases and 3 bases, there was a span of 12 bases. The CDR3 bases are TGTGCCAGCAGGGGACGATTCAGCTACGAGCAGTACTTC. Protein: CASRGRFSYEQYF. The full variable domain, completed using reference TRBV28 and TRBJ2-7, is DVKVTQSSRYLVKRTGEKVFLECVQDMDHENMFWYRQDPGLGLRLIYFSYDVKMKEKGDIPEGYSVSREKKERFSLILESASTNQTSMYLCASRGRFSYEQYFGPGTRLTVT.

V is TRBV18 and J is TRBJ2-2; TRBD1 aligns across 8 bases. Germline lookup yields CDR1 KGHSH and CDR2 LQKENI. CDR3 length: 15 residues. V shed 5 bases, J shed 3 bases, and the junction held 5 bases outside the gene matches. CDR3 sequence: CASSTTGEDTGELFF. CDR3 nucleotide sequence: TGTGCCAGCTCAACGACAGGGGAGGACACCGGGGAGCTGTTTTTT.

Ten or more counts support this clone. DNA for the CDR3: TGTGCCATCAGCGAAAGGACAGTGAATTCACCCCTCCACTTT. Residues: CAISERTVNSPLHF. The gene calls are TRBV10-3 and TRBJ1-6, with D perhaps matching TRBD1 (6 bases). Trimming removed 6 bases at V and 7 bases at J, with 13 bases between. The CDR3 covers 14 residues. Germline CDR1 is ENHRY and CDR2 is SYGVKD.

The gene calls are TRBV9 and TRBJ2-3, with D tentatively TRBD1 or TRBD2 (5 bases each). Germline values: CDR1 SGDLS, CDR2 YYNGEE. This CDR3 is 14 amino acids long. V was trimmed by 4 bases and J by 2 bases, leaving 11 bases between them. CDR3 residues: CASSLEGYTDTQYF. The CDR3 nucleotides read TGTGCCAGCAGCTTAGAGGGGTACACAGATACGCAGTATTTT.

The V and J genes are TRBV5-5 and TRBJ2-1, with TRBD2 matching over 9 bases. After removal of 7 bases from V and 5 bases from J, the junction contained 4 bases not matched to a gene. CDR3 length equals 13 residues. Germline V gene sequence: CDR1 SGHKS, CDR2 YYEKEE (reference sequence). CDR3 amino acids: CASGLAPNNEQFF. The CDR3 DNA reads TGTGCCAGCGGACTAGCGCCGAACAATGAGCAGTTCTTC.

CDR3 coding DNA: TGCAGTGCTAGAGATGGCTATGGCTACACCTTC. Protein: CSARDGYGYTF. The chain is built from TRBV20-1 and TRBJ1-2; D is unresolved. The CDR3 extends over 11 amino acids. The ends were cut back, 0 bases at V and 4 bases at J, with 3 bases in the middle. CDR1 is DFQATT, CDR2 SNEGSKA, per germline (reference sequence).

The chain recombines TRBV18 with TRBJ2-3, with 7 bases fitting TRBD2. This CDR3 has 13 amino acids. Trimming cost V 2 bases and J 5 bases; bases outside gene matches: 1. Germline V CDR1 and CDR2: KGHSH, LQKENI. The CDR3 region is CASSPGGEDTQYF. CDR3 nucleotide sequence: TGTGCCAGCTCACCAGGGGGGGAAGATACGCAGTATTTT. The full variable domain, its missing parts supplied by reference TRBV18 and TRBJ2-3, is NAGVMQNPRHLVRRRGQEARLRCSPMKGHSHVYWYRQLPEEGLKFMVYLQKENIIDESGMPKERFSAEFPKEGPSILRIQQVVRGDSAAYFCASSPGGEDTQYFGPGTRLTVL.

The chain employs TRBV5-6 and TRBJ2-2; unclear D gene. CDR3 length: 15 amino acids. V lost 4 bases and J lost 4, with 14 bases in between. The germline CDR1 and CDR2 sequences are SGHDT and YYEEEE. This chain's CDR3 is CASSIRILGTGELFF. The CDR3 DNA reads TGTGCCAGCAGCATCAGGATTTTGGGCACCGGGGAGCTGTTTTTT.

The V and J genes are TRBV6-6 and TRBJ2-3; no clear D. CDR1 is MNHNY and CDR2 is SVGAGI in the germline V gene (reference sequence). This CDR3 comprises 14 residues. V shed 4 bases and J shed 0 bases, with 8 bases lying between them. CDR3: CASSLISSTDTQYF. CDR3 nucleotide sequence: TGTGCCAGCAGTTTAATATCTAGCACAGATACGCAGTATTTT.

As concerns this clone: With a much larger clone just one base away, this may be a read error. The same CDR3 is also encoded by other DNA sequences in this sample. The rearrangement links TRBV4-1 to TRBJ2-3; D unclear. CDR1 is MGHRA, CDR2 YSYEKL, per germline. CDR3 length equals 14 residues. The ends were cut back, 1 base at V and 0 bases at J, with 5 bases in the middle. CDR3 sequence: CASSQVGSTDTQYF. CDR3 bases: TGCGCCAGCAGCCAAGTGGGGAGCACAGATACGCAGTATTTT.

The chain combines TRBV7-6 with TRBJ2-7, with a weak D call TRBD2 (6 bases). From germline, CDR1 is SGHVS and CDR2 FNYEAQ. V shed 3 bases and J shed 2 bases, with 14 bases lying between them. The CDR3 extends over 15 amino acids. The CDR3 region is CASSLGGAGPYEQYF. The DNA of the CDR3 is TGTGCCAGCAGCTTGGGGGGAGCAGGGCCCTACGAGCAGTACTTC. Based on the CDR3 plus reference TRBV7-6 and TRBJ2-7, the full variable domain is GAGVSQSPRYKVTKRGQDVALRCDPISGHVSLYWYRQALGQGPEFLTYFNYEAQQDKSGLPNDRFSAERPEGSISTLTIQRTEQRDSAMYRCASSLGGAGPYEQYFGPGTRLTVT.

On this clone itself: This sample also contains other DNA sequences that code for the same CDR3. The V and J genes are TRBV7-9 and TRBJ1-2; possible D gene TRBD1, 6 bases. The CDR3 runs 13 residues. CDR1 is SEHNR and CDR2 is FQNEAQ in the germline V gene (reference sequence). Trimming removed 4 bases at V and 1 base at J, with 7 bases between. CDR3 region: CASSSRGNYGYTF. CDR3 coding DNA: TGTGCCAGCAGCTCCAGGGGTAACTATGGCTACACCTTC.

This sequence joins TRBV19 and TRBJ1-6; D gene unclear. Germline-derived CDR1 and CDR2 are LNHDA and SQIVND (reference sequence). The CDR3 contains 14 residues. Trimming removed 3 bases at V and 15 bases at J, with 18 bases between. The CDR3 reads CASSMLGTERNLHF. DNA for the CDR3: TGTGCCAGTAGTATGTTAGGTACAGAAAGAAACCTCCACTTT. The full variable domain, completed using reference TRBV19 and TRBJ1-6, is DGGITQSPKYLFRKEGQNVTLSCEQNLNHDAMYWYRQDPGQGLRLIYYSQIVNDFQKGDIAEGYSVSREKKESFPLTVTSAQKNPTAFYLCASSMLGTERNLHFGNGTRLTVT.

This chain connects TRBV7-8 to TRBJ2-7, with D possibly called TRBD1 or TRBD2 (5 bases each). With 5 bases removed from V and 2 bases from J, the gap between germline ends came to 25 bases. The CDR3 sequence is 18 residues long. Germline V gene data show CDR1 as SGHVS and CDR2 as FQNEAQ. The CDR3 region has the DNA TGTGCCAGCAGCGAAGGGACCACTCCCATGTCCCCTACCTACGAGCAGTACTTC. Translating gives CASSEGTTPMSPTYEQYF.

CDR3 in amino acids: CASSYQTGVDEKLFF. The CDR3, as DNA: TGTGCCAGCAGTTACCAGACGGGGGTGGACGAAAAACTGTTTTTT. The V gene is TRBV6-5, the J gene TRBJ1-4; TRBD1 is a possible D gene (5 bases). From germline, CDR1 is MNHEY and CDR2 SVGAGI. V was pared by 2 bases and J by 8 bases, with 15 bases between. This CDR3 spans 15 amino acids.

Remarks on this clone: One end of the junction does not line up with germline, which may come from a read error. V gene TRBV13 combines with J gene TRBJ1-2, with TRBD1 matching 8 bases. Germline V gene sequence: CDR1 PRHDT, CDR2 FYEKMQ (reference sequence). The CDR3 length is 14 residues. The CDR3 reads CASSSTRDRSGHTF. CDR3 coding DNA: TGTGCCAGCAGCTCCACGCGGGACAGGTCTGGCCACACCTTC.

The chain has TRBV2 and TRBJ1-5; tentatively, D is TRBD1 (5 bases). Deletions cut 8 bases from V and 5 bases from J, with 19 bases between. The length of the CDR3 is 15 residues. Germline CDR1 reads SNHLY; CDR2 reads FYNNEI. The CDR3 DNA follows: TGTGCCAGCCCTGGGGGGGGAGGAGGGTATCAGCCCCAGCATTTT. This gives the protein CASPGGGGGYQPQHF.

This chain joins TRBV6-6 and TRBJ1-2; TRBD1 aligns across 7 bases. The CDR3 is 15 amino acids. Germline trimming cut 2 bases from V and 3 bases from J; bases unmatched to any gene: 6. Looked up from germline, CDR1 is MNHNY and CDR2 is SVGAGI (reference sequence). As DNA, the CDR3 is TGTGCCAGCAGTTACGGGGACAGTCGGTACTATGGCTACACCTTC. Residues: CASSYGDSRYYGYTF.

A word on this clone: Other DNA sequences within the sample encode an identical CDR3. The V call is TRBV7-6, the J call TRBJ2-1; the match to TRBD2 covers 10 bases. This CDR3 contains 15 residues. Germline CDR1 and CDR2: SGHVS and FNYEAQ. V was pared by 1 base and J by 7 bases, with 4 bases of the junction left unmatched. The CDR3 region has the DNA TGTGCCAGCAGCTTAGGAGCGGGAGGGCAAAATGAGCAGTTCTTC. Amino acids: CASSLGAGGQNEQFF.

The table lists this clone with a count of one. The chain employs TRBV5-1 and TRBJ2-1; D is possibly TRBD2 (5 bases). CDR3 length: 15 residues. The germline gives CDR1 SGHRS, CDR2 YFSETQ. V lost 5 bases and J lost 5, with 17 bases in between. CDR3 residues: CASRVATGNHNEQFF. The CDR3, as DNA: TGCGCCAGCAGAGTCGCTACCGGGAACCACAATGAGCAGTTCTTC.